One and the same sample provided the 21 T cell receptor beta chains below, sequenced in a study of T-cell memory formation after mild COVID-19. TCRdb ran MiXCR on the 5' RACE reads and lists one entry per CDR3 protein. The table includes roughly 380,000 distinct CDR3 sequences, around 27% detected once. Sequenced material: PBMCs or a T cell subset sorted from them (not recorded which). These receptors were taken from an adult woman who had mild COVID-19 (a few samples of this study predate the infection). Cell type and time point are not known.

The rearrangement uses TRBV20-1 and TRBJ1-1; 7 positions match TRBD1. This CDR3 is 13 amino acids long. The trim removed 6 bases at V and 0 bases at J, leaving 4 bases unmatched. Germline values: CDR1 DFQATT, CDR2 SNEGSKA (reference sequence). In DNA, the CDR3 is TGCAGTGCCCAGACAGGGATGAACACTGAAGCTTTCTTT. It codes for CSAQTGMNTEAFF.

This clonotype was found a few times. The chain uses TRBV12-3 or TRBV12-4 and TRBJ2-5, with 10 positions matching TRBD1. Losses at the gene ends were 8 bases for V and 5 bases for J; bases not matched to a gene: 5. This CDR3 comprises 13 residues. CDR3 amino acids: CASLTGGDETQYF. The CDR3 DNA sequence: TGTGCCAGCCTGACAGGGGGCGACGAGACCCAGTACTTC.

This clonotype was seen a few times. The chain recombines TRBV25-1 with TRBJ2-7; tentatively, D is TRBD2 (6 bases). CDR1 and CDR2 (germline): MGHDK, SYGVNS. Trimming pared 8 bases from V and 3 bases from J, leaving 14 bases between. The CDR3 covers 13 residues. The chain's CDR3 is CASRGVGHYEQYF. The CDR3 DNA reads as TGTGCCAGCCGCGGGGTAGGGCACTACGAGCAGTACTTC.

This clonotype was seen more than once but under ten times. The chain recombines TRBV5-1 with TRBJ2-3; 7 bases align to TRBD2. The CDR3 is made up of 14 amino acids. Germline V gene data show CDR1 as SGHRS and CDR2 as YFSETQ. J was trimmed by 2 bases and V by 4 bases; bases with no gene match: 4. This CDR3 is CASSPRDYTDTQYF. The CDR3 DNA sequence: TGCGCCAGCAGCCCCCGGGACTACACAGATACGCAGTATTTT.

The chain carries TRBV20-1 and TRBJ1-6, with D possibly TRBD1 on 5 matching bases. The V end was cut by 3 bases, the J end by 9 bases, with 18 bases between. In germline, CDR1 is DFQATT, CDR2 SNEGSKA (reference sequence). The CDR3 is made up of 15 amino acids. The DNA for the CDR3 is TGCAGTGCTAGTCACCCTCACGGGGCGAGTTCACCCCTCCACTTT. Translating gives CSASHPHGASSPLHF.

V and J are TRBV30 and TRBJ2-3; D might be TRBD1 (6 bases). Germline CDR1 GTSNPN, CDR2 SVGIG (reference sequence). There are 14 residues in the CDR3. The V and J ends lost 2 bases and 2 bases respectively, with 11 bases between them. The CDR3 coding sequence is TGTGCCTGGAGTTTAGGACAGCCCACAGATACGCAGTATTTT. It is translated as CAWSLGQPTDTQYF.

V gene TRBV7-8 combines with J gene TRBJ2-5; possible D gene TRBD2, 5 bases. The CDR3 runs to 14 residues. Trimming stripped 7 bases from V and 2 bases from J, with 14 bases between. In germline, CDR1 is SGHVS, CDR2 FQNEAQ. The CDR3 reads CASKRSRTQETQYF. The CDR3 DNA reads as TGTGCCAGCAAACGCAGCAGGACTCAAGAGACCCAGTACTTC.

This clonotype appeared many times. This chain links TRBV7-2 with TRBJ2-5, with D perhaps TRBD2 (6 bases). The CDR3 has 12 residues. The V end was cut by 8 bases, the J end by 2 bases, with 9 bases between. CDR1 is SGHTA, CDR2 FQGNSA, per germline. CDR3 DNA: TGTGCCAGCCGCCGGGGGCAAGAGACCCAGTACTTC. This translates into CASRRGQETQYF.

The V gene is TRBV19, the J gene TRBJ2-3; D is possibly TRBD1 (5 bases). The CDR3 spans 13 residues. Trimming left V 10 bases short and J 4 bases short, with 15 bases between. From germline, CDR1 is LNHDA and CDR2 SQIVND (reference sequence). This CDR3 is CATRRPGSDTQYF. The CDR3 DNA reads TGTGCCACCCGAAGGCCAGGGTCAGATACGCAGTATTTT.

The sample holds many counts of this clonotype. The rearrangement uses TRBV5-4 and TRBJ2-3; 10 bases line up with TRBD2. The CDR3 contains 15 residues. The V and J ends lost 4 bases and 2 bases, in that order; junction bases with no gene match: 4. Per germline, CDR1 SGHNT and CDR2 YYREEE (reference sequence). The CDR3 loop is CASSPTSGLTDTQYF. CDR3 nucleotides: TGTGCCAGCAGCCCGACTAGCGGGCTCACAGATACGCAGTATTTT.

J is TRBJ1-1 and V is TRBV6-2 or TRBV6-3, with TRBD1 identical over 8 bases. V gave up 2 bases and J gave up 5 bases; unmatched junction bases: 10. Germline CDR1 reads MNHEY; CDR2 reads SVGEGT. This CDR3 is built from 16 residues. CDR3 protein: CASSYDLRQGRTEAFF. The DNA for the CDR3 is TGTGCCAGCAGTTACGACCTTCGACAGGGGAGAACTGAAGCTTTCTTT.

This clonotype came up a few times. The J gene is TRBJ2-3, the V gene TRBV11-2; D might be TRBD1 or TRBD2, each matching 5 bases. CDR1 is SGHAT, CDR2 FQNNGV, per germline. The CDR3 has 15 amino acids. V was pared by 2 bases and J by 5 bases, with 14 bases between. CDR3 in DNA: TGTGCCAGCAGCTTATTTGGGGACGGGGTAGATACGCAGTATTTT. It specifies CASSLFGDGVDTQYF.

CDR3 sequence: CASSRATGELFF. DNA for the CDR3: TGTGCCAGCAGCAGAGCCACCGGGGAGCTGTTTTTT. The chain recombines TRBV6-7 with TRBJ2-2; no clear D gene. TRBV6-7 is classed as an ORF, of uncertain function. The CDR3 contains 12 residues. Trimming pared 6 bases from V and 4 bases from J, leaving 6 bases between.

The rearrangement uses TRBV12-5 and TRBJ2-3; D unclear. Germline V lookup: CDR1 LGHNT, CDR2 FRNRAP. The V and J ends lost 6 bases and 3 bases respectively, with 13 bases between them. This CDR3 region has 14 residues. The CDR3 DNA reads as TGTGCTAGTGGGGCCTTTAGGCCAACAGATACGCAGTATTTT. Encoded protein: CASGAFRPTDTQYF.

The chain is built from TRBV19 and TRBJ1-2; D ambiguous. Germline assignment: CDR1 LNHDA and CDR2 SQIVND (reference sequence). This CDR3 comprises 11 residues. V dropped 6 bases and J dropped 2 bases, with 4 bases sitting between them. The CDR3, as DNA: TGTGCCAGTAGGGAAAACTATGGCTACACCTTC. Encoded protein: CASRENYGYTF.

This clonotype showed up just a few times. The genes are TRBV6-2 or TRBV6-3 and TRBJ2-1; tentative D call: TRBD2 (5 bases). V lost 7 bases to trimming and J lost 2 bases, with 18 bases between them. Germline V gene sequence: CDR1 MNHEY, CDR2 SVGEGT. This CDR3 has 16 amino acids. CDR3 DNA sequence: TGTGCCAGCACGTACGTGGTGGGAGCTGCCTACAATGAGCAGTTCTTC. It codes for CASTYVVGAAYNEQFF.

The sample holds many counts of this clonotype. The chain has TRBV10-3 and TRBJ1-2; no reliable D call. Between the trimmed V and J ends, which lost 3 bases and 2 bases, there was a span of 7 bases. Germline lookup yields CDR1 ENHRY and CDR2 SYGVKD. The length of the CDR3 is 13 residues. The CDR3 reads CAISDSGNYGYTF. CDR3 coding DNA: TGTGCCATCAGTGATTCGGGGAACTATGGCTACACCTTC.

This clonotype was picked up a small number of times. The chain uses TRBV12-3 or TRBV12-4 and TRBJ2-7, with a possible D match to TRBD2 (5 bases). This CDR3 region has 17 residues. The V end was cut by 3 bases, the J end by 1 base, with 19 bases between. The chain's CDR3 is CASSLGVPTGISYEQYF. The CDR3 nucleotides are TGTGCCAGCAGTTTGGGAGTCCCGACGGGAATTTCCTACGAGCAGTACTTC.

The chain employs TRBV4-2 and TRBJ1-6, with TRBD1 matching 7 bases. The trim removed 5 bases at V and 8 bases at J, leaving 12 bases unmatched. Germline V lookup: CDR1 LGHNA, CDR2 YNFKEQ. The CDR3 extends over 16 amino acids. CDR3 residues: CASSYEGAGSDSPLHF. The CDR3 DNA reads as TGTGCCAGCAGCTACGAGGGGGCAGGGTCGGATTCACCCCTCCACTTT.

The CDR3 region is CASSCKQGAEDTQYF. CDR3 DNA: TGTGCCAGCAGCTGCAAACAGGGGGCTGAAGATACGCAGTATTTT. V is TRBV7-3 and J is TRBJ2-3; 9 positions agree with TRBD1. Per germline, CDR1 SGHTA and CDR2 FQGTGA. The CDR3 runs 15 residues. With V trimmed by 4 bases and J by 5 bases, 7 bases remained unmatched. The entire variable domain, with the rest obtained from reference TRBV7-3 and TRBJ2-3, is as follows: GAGVSQTPSNKVTEKGKYVELRCDPISGHTALYWYRQSLGQGPEFLIYFQGTGAADDSGLPNDRFFAVRPEGSVSTLKIQRTERGDSAVYLCASSCKQGAEDTQYFGPGTRLTVL.

This sequence joins TRBV2 and TRBJ1-1; 9 bases agree with TRBD1. This CDR3 has 13 residues. CDR1 is SNHLY and CDR2 is FYNNEI in the germline V gene. The trim removed 3 bases at V and 10 bases at J, leaving 6 bases unmatched. In DNA, the CDR3 is TGTGCCAGCAGTGAGGGACAGGGTCTTAGAGCTTTCTTT. Protein product: CASSEGQGLRAFF.